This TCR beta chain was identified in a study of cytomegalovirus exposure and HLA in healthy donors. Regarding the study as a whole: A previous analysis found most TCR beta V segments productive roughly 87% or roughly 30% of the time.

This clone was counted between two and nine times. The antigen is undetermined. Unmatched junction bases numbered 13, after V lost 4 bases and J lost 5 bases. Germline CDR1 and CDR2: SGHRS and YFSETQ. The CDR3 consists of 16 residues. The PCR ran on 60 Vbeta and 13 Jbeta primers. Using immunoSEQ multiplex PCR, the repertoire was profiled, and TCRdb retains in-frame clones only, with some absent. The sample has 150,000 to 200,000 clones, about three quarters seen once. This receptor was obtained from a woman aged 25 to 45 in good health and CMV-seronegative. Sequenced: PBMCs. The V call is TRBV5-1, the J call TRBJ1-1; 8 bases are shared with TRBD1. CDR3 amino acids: CASSPGQGNLKTEAFF. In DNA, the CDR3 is TGCGCCAGCAGCCCTGGACAGGGTAATTTAAAAACTGAAGCTTTCTTT.